The 2 T cell receptor beta chains listed next were all sequenced from one sample in a study of regulatory T cells in long-lasting Graves disease. Sample time point: persistent/refractory GD, antithyroid drugs over 5 years with positive TRAb. Following extraction of RNA from PBMCs, that RNA was used to make the TCR library. Sequencing libraries for TCR beta were prepared with iRepertoire HTBI primers and Arm-PCR of CDR3 regions. TCRdb ran MiXCR on the multiplex PCR reads and lists one entry per CDR3 protein. The top ten clones hold 7.1% of a sample with a few hundred thousand distinct CDR3 sequences, 20% to 25% of them seen once. This sample comprised peripheral blood mononuclear cells (PBMCs), obtained when the disease was refractory, from a patient treated with antithyroid drugs. Source of these receptors: a female donor with Graves disease.

As concerns this clonotype: Just one base apart from a much larger clone, this may be a read error. The chain links TRBV14 to TRBJ2-2; D is possibly TRBD1 or TRBD2 (5 bases each). This CDR3 has 15 residues. Trimming removed 6 bases from V and 3 bases from J, with 14 bases in between. CDR1 is SGHDN and CDR2 is FVKESK in the germline V gene. The CDR3 coding sequence is TGTGCCAGCAGACCGGGACGGGGATACACCGGGGAGCTGTTTTTT. Protein product: CASRPGRGYTGELFF.

This clonotype was seen a few times. The J gene is TRBJ1-4, the V gene TRBV19, with 7 bases fitting TRBD1. V gave up 5 bases and J gave up 7 bases; unmatched junction bases: 19. Germline CDR1 reads LNHDA; CDR2 reads SQIVND (reference sequence). The CDR3 loop spans 18 amino acids. This CDR3 is CASSPRTGTWDGGEKLFF. The CDR3 nucleotides read TGTGCCAGTAGTCCAAGGACAGGTACCTGGGATGGAGGTGAAAAACTGTTTTTT.